This record looks at one T cell receptor beta chain sequence and its context. The record originates from a study of blood T cell repertoires in COVID-19. Study-wide context: Material from acute and convalescent COVID-19 was sourced from the United States, Italy and Spain. Sample material is recorded as cDNA or gDNA derived from T cells, B-cell-depleted T cells, or PBMCs.

In the authors' workflow: Estimation of nucleated cell counts was performed using reference gene primer amplification. Produced via immunoSEQ multiplex PCR; TCRdb's table is partial and in-frame only. The DNA was the basis for D and trimming; V, J and clone size are from that table. The sample includes 65,000 to 95,000 clones, around 78% of them seen just once. The CDR3 is made up of 14 amino acids. Germline CDR1 is SNHLY and CDR2 is FYNNEI. The V gene lost 6 bases and the J gene lost 1 base, with 9 bases spanning the gap. Seattle patient enrollment occurred during active infection, with longitudinal follow-up thereafter.

V usage is TRBV2 and J usage is TRBJ2-2; D is possibly TRBD1 (5 bases). The specimen was peripheral blood. This clonotype was obtained from a man in his sixties with COVID-19, enrolled during active disease. The CDR3 protein is CASSREKNTGELFF. The CDR3 nucleotides are TGTGCCAGCAGCAGGGAAAAGAACACCGGGGAGCTGTTTTTT.